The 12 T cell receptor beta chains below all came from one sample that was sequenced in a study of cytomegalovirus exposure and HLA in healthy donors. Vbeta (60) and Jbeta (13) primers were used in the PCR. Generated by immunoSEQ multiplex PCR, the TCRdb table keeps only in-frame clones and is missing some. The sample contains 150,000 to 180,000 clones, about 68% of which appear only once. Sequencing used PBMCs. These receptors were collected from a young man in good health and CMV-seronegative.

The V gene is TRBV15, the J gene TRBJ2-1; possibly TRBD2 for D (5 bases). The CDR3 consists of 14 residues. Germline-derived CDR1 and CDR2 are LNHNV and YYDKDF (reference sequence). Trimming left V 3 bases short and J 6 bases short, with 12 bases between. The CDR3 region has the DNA TGTGCCACCAGCAGCGGATATAGCGCCAATGAGCAGTTCTTC. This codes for CATSSGYSANEQFF. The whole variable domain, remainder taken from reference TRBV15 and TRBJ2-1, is DAMVIQNPRYQVTQFGKPVTLSCSQTLNHNVMYWYQQKSSQAPKLLFHYYDKDFNNEADTPDNFQSRRPNTSFCFLDIRSPGLGDTAMYLCATSSGYSANEQFFGPGTRLTVL.

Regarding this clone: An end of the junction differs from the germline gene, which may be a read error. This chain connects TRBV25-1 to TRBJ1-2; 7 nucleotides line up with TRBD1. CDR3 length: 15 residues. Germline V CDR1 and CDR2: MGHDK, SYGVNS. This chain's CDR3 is CASSELGDSFVGYPF. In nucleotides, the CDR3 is TGTGCCAGCAGTGAATTAGGGGACAGTTTCGTTGGCTACCCCTTC.

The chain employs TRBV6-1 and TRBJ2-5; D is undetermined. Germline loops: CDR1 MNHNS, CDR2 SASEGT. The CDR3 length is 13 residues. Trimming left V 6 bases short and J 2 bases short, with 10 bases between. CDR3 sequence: CASSQTPQETQYF. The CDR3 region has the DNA TGTGCCAGCAGCCAGACACCTCAAGAGACCCAGTACTTC.

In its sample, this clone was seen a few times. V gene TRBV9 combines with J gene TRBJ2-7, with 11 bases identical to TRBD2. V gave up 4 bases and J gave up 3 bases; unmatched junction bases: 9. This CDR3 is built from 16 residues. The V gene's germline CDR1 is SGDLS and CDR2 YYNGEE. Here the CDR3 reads CASSKRDSGGVYEQYF. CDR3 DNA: TGTGCCAGCAGCAAGCGGGATAGCGGGGGGGTCTACGAGCAGTACTTC.

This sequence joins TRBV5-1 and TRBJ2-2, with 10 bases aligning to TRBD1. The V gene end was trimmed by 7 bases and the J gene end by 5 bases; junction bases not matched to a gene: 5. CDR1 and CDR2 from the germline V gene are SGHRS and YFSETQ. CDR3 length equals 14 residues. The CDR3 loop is CASSGTGDTGELFF. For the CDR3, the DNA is TGCGCCAGCTCTGGGACAGGGGATACCGGGGAGCTGTTTTTT.

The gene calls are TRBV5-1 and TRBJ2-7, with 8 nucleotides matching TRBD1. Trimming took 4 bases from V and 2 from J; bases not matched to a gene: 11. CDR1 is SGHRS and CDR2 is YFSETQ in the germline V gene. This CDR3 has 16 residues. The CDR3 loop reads CASSPATGTGTYEQYF. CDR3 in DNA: TGCGCCAGCAGCCCAGCAACCGGGACAGGTACCTACGAGCAGTACTTC.

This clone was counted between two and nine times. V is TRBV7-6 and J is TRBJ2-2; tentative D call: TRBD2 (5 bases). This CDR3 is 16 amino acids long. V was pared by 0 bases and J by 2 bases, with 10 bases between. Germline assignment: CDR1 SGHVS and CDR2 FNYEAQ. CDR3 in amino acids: CASSLASGSNTGELFF. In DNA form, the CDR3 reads TGTGCCAGCAGCTTAGCAAGCGGAAGTAACACCGGGGAGCTGTTTTTT.

The CDR3 DNA reads TGTGCCAGCAGCCCGACAGGGGTGCAAGAGACCCAGTACTTC. Protein: CASSPTGVQETQYF. V is TRBV28 and J is TRBJ2-5, with 8 bases aligning to TRBD1. Germline loops: CDR1 MDHEN, CDR2 SYDVKM. The CDR3 is 14 residues long. Trimming cost V 6 bases and J 2 bases; bases outside gene matches: 5.

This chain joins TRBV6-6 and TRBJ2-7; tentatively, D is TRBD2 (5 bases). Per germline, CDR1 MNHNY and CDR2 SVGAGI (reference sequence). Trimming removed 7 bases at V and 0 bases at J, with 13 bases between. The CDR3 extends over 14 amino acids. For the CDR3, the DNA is TGTGCCAGCATTCGGACGGGAAGCTCCTACGAGCAGTACTTC. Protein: CASIRTGSSYEQYF.

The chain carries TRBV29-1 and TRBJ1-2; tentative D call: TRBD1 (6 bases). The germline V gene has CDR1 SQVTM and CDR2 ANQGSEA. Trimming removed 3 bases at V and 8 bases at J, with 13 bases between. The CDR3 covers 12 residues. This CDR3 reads CSVDSGEGGYTF. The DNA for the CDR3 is TGCAGCGTTGATTCAGGGGAAGGCGGCTACACCTTC.

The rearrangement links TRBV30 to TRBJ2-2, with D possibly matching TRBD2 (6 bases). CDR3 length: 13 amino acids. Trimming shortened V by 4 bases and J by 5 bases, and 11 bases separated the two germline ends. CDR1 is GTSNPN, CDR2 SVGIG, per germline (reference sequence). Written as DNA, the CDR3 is TGTGCCTGGACGCTAGCGCCGACCGGGGAGCTGTTTTTT. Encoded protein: CAWTLAPTGELFF.

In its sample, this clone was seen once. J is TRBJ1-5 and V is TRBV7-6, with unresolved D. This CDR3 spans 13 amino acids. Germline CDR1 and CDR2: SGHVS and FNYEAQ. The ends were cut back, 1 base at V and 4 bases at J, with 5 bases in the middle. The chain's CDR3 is CASSLGVNQPQHF. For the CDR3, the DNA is TGTGCCAGCAGCTTAGGAGTAAATCAGCCCCAGCATTTT.